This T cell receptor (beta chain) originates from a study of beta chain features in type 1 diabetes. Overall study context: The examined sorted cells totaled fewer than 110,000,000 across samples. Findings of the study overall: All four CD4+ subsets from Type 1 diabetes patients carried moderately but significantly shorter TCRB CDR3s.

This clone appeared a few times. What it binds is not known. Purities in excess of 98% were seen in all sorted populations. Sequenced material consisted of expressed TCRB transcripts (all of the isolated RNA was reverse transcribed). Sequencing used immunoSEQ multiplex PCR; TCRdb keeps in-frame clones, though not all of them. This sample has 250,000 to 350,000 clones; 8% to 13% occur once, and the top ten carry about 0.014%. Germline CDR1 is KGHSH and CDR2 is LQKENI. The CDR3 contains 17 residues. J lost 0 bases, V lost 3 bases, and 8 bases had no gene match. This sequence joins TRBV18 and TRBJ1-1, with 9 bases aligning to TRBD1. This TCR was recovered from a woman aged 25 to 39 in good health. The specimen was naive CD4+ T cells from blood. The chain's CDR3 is CASSPWDRAIVNTEAFF. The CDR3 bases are TGTGCCAGCTCACCGTGGGACAGGGCGATAGTGAACACTGAAGCTTTCTTT.